This TCR beta chain originates from a study of cytomegalovirus exposure and HLA in healthy donors. Findings and limits, study-wide: When a later analysis was performed, an Asian-associated ancestry cluster reportedly had fewer N-insertions than the approximately 680-donor mean.

The primer mix had 60 Vbeta and 13 Jbeta primers. The repertoire was sequenced with immunoSEQ multiplex PCR; TCRdb's copy has only in-frame clones and lacks some. The sample includes under 150,000 clones, just under 85% of them seen just once. V was shortened by 0 bases and J by 2 bases, with 6 bases between the two germline ends. Germline V gene data show CDR1 as SGDLS and CDR2 as YYNGEE. The CDR3 runs to 14 residues. Of note for this clone: Its cognate antigen is unknown.

This clonotype originated in a boy aged 2 to 9 in good health and CMV-seronegative. The chain recombines TRBV9 with TRBJ1-5, with a possible D match to TRBD1 (5 bases). Sequencing was carried out using PBMCs. CDR3 nucleotides: TGTGCCAGCAGCGTAGGGGGCGGCAATCAGCCCCAGCATTTT. This encodes CASSVGGGNQPQHF. The variable domain in full, completed from reference TRBV9 and TRBJ1-5, reads DSGVTQTPKHLITATGQRVTLRCSPRSGDLSVYWYQQSLDQGLQFLIQYYNGEERAKGNILERFSAQQFPDLHSELNLSSLELGDSALYFCASSVGGGNQPQHFGDGTRLSIL.